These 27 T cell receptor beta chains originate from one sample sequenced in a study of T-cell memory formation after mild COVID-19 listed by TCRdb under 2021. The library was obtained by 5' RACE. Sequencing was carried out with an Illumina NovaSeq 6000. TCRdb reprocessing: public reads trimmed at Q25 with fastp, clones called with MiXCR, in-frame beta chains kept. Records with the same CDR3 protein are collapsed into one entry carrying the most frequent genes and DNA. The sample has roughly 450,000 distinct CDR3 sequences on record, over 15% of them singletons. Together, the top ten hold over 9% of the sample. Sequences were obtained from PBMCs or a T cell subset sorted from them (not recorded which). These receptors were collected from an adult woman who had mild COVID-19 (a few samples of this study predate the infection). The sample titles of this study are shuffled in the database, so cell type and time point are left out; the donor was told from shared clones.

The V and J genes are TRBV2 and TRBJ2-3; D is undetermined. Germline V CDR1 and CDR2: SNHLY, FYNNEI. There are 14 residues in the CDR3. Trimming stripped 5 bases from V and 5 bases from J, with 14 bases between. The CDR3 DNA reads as TGTGCCAGCAGTCCCCACCTTAAAAAAGATACGCAGTATTTT. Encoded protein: CASSPHLKKDTQYF.

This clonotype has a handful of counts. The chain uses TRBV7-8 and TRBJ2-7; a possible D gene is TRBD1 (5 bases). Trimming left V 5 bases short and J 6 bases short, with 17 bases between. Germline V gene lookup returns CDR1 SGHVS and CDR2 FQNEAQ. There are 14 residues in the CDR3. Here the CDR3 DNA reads TGTGCCAGCAGCCTTGGCCGGACAACCCCCGAGCAGTACTTC. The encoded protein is CASSLGRTTPEQYF. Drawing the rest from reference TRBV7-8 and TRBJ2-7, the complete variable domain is GAGVSQSPRYKVAKRGQDVALRCDPISGHVSLFWYQQALGQGPEFLTYFQNEAQLDKSGLPSDRFFAERPEGSVSTLKIQRTQQEDSAVYLCASSLGRTTPEQYFGPGTRLTVT.

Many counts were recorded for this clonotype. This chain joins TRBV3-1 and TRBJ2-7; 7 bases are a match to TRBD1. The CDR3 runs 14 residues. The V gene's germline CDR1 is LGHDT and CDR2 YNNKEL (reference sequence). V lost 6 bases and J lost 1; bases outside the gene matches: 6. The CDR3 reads CASSDGTASYEQYF. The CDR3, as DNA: TGTGCCAGCAGTGATGGGACAGCATCCTACGAGCAGTACTTC.

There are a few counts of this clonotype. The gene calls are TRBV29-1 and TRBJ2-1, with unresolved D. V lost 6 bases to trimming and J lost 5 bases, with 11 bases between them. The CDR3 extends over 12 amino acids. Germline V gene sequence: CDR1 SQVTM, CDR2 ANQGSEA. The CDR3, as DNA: TGCAGCGTCGAACGGCAGCACAATGAGCAGTTCTTC. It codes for CSVERQHNEQFF.

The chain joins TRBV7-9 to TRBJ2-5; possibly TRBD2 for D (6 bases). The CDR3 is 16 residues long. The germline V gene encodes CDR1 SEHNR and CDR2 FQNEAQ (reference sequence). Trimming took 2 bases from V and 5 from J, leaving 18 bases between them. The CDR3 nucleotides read TGTGCCAGCAGCTTATCAGCGGTCTCGAGCGGGGAGACCCAGTACTTC. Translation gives CASSLSAVSSGETQYF.

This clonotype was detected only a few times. Here the CDR3 reads CSVAAGTSTDTQYF. CDR3 in DNA: TGCAGCGTTGCAGCGGGGACTAGCACAGATACGCAGTATTTT. The chain has TRBV29-1 and TRBJ2-3; 7 bases are shared with TRBD2. This CDR3 is built from 14 residues. V was clipped by 4 bases and J by 0 bases; unmatched bases: 4. Germline V gives CDR1 SQVTM, CDR2 ANQGSEA.

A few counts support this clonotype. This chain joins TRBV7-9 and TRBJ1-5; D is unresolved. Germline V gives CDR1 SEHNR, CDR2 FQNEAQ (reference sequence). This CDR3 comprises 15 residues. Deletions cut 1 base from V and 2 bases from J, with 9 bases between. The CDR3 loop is CASSLGGMGNQPQHF. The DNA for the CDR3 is TGTGCCAGCAGCTTAGGGGGAATGGGCAATCAGCCCCAGCATTTT.

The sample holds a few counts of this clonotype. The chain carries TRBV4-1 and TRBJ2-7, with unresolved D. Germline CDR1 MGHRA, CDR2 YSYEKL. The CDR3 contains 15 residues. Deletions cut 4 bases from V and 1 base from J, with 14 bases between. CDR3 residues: CASSPAQWASYEQYF. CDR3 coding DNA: TGCGCCAGCAGCCCGGCTCAGTGGGCGTCCTACGAGCAGTACTTC.

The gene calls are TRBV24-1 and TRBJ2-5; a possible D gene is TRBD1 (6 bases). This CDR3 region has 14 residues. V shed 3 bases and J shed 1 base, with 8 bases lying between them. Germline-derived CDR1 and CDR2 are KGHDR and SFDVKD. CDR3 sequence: CATSDRTAQETQYF. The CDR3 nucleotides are TGTGCCACCAGTGATCGGACAGCCCAAGAGACCCAGTACTTC.

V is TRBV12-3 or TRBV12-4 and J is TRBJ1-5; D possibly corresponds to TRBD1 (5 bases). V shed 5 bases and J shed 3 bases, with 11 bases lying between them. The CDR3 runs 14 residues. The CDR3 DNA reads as TGTGCCAGCAGTCCCCTGGGGGTCAATCAGCCCCAGCATTTT. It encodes CASSPLGVNQPQHF.

The CDR3 bases are TGTGCCAGCAGCCAACTCCAGCGGGGGAAGGGCCGAGAGACCCAGTACTTC. Translation gives CASSQLQRGKGRETQYF. The chain carries TRBV4-2 and TRBJ2-5, with 8 positions matching TRBD2. Germline CDR1 LGHNA, CDR2 YNFKEQ. V lost 2 bases, J lost 4 bases, and 12 bases stayed unmatched. This CDR3 region has 17 residues.

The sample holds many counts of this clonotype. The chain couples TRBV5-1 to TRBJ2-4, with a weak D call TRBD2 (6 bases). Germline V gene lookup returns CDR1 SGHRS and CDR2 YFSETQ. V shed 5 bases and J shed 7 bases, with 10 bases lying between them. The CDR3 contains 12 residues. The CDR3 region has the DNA TGCGCCAGCAGTGATAGCGGTAACATTCAGTACTTC. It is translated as CASSDSGNIQYF. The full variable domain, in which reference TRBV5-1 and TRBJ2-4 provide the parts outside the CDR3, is KAGVTQTPRYLIKTRGQQVTLSCSPISGHRSVSWYQQTPGQGLQFLFEYFSETQRNKGNFPGRFSGRQFSNSRSEMNVSTLELGDSALYLCASSDSGNIQYFGAGTRLSVL.

The chain's CDR3 is CASSPSSFEAFF. The CDR3, as DNA: TGTGCCAGCAGCCCCTCAAGCTTTGAAGCTTTCTTT. The gene calls are TRBV6-5 and TRBJ1-1; D is ambiguous. V gave up 6 bases and J gave up 7 bases, with 12 bases separating them. The CDR3 is made up of 12 amino acids. Germline-derived CDR1 and CDR2 are MNHEY and SVGAGI.

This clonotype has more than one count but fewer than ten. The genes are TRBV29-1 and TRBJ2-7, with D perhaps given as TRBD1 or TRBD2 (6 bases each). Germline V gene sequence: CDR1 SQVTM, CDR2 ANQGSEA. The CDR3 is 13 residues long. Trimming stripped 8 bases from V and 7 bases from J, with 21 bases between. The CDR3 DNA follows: TGCAGCATGATAAAGGGGAAGGGGGGAGAGCAGTACTTC. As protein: CSMIKGKGGEQYF.

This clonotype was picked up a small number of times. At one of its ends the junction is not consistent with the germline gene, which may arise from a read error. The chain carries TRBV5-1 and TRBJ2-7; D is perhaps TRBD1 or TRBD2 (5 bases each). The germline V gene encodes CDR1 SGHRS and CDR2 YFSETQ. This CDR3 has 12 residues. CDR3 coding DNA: TGCGCCAGCAGCTTTCTAGAGGGGACGTGGGTTTTC. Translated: CASSFLEGTWVF.

CDR3 nucleotides: TGCGCCAGCAGCCCCCAGGGAAACACAGATACGCAGTATTTT. It codes for CASSPQGNTDTQYF. The chain combines TRBV4-1 with TRBJ2-3; D possibly corresponds to TRBD1 (5 bases). V lost 4 bases, J lost 2 bases, and 10 bases lay in between. This CDR3 is built from 14 residues. Per the germline V gene, CDR1 is MGHRA and CDR2 is YSYEKL.

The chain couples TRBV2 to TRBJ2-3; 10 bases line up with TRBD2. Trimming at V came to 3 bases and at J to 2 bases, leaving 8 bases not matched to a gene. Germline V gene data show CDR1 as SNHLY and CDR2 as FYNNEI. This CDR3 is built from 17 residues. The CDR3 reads CASSESTSGDHTDTQYF. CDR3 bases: TGTGCCAGCAGTGAGAGTACTAGCGGGGACCACACAGATACGCAGTATTTT. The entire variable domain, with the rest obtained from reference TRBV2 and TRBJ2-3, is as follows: EPEVTQTPSHQVTQMGQEVILRCVPISNHLYFYWYRQILGQKVEFLVSFYNNEISEKSEIFDDQFSVERPDGSNFTLKIRSTKLEDSAMYFCASSESTSGDHTDTQYFGPGTRLTVL.

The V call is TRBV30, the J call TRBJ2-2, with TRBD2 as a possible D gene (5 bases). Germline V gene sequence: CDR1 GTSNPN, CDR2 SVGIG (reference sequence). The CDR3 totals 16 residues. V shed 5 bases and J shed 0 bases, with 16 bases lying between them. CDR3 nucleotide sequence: TGTGCCTGGGAAAAAGGACTCGTTTCGAACACCGGGGAGCTGTTTTTT. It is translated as CAWEKGLVSNTGELFF.

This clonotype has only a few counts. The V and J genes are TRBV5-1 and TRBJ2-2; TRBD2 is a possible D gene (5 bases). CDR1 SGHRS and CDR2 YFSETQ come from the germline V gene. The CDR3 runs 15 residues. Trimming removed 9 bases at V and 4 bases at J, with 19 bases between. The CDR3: CATATGSGSTGELFF. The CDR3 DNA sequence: TGCGCCACCGCAACGGGGTCGGGGAGCACCGGGGAGCTGTTTTTT.

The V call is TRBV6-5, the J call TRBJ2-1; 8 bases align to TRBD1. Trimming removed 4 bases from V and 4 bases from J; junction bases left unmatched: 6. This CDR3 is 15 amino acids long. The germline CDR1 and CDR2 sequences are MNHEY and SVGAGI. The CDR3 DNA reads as TGTGCCAGCAGTTCTCAGGACAGGGCTTACAATGAGCAGTTCTTC. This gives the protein CASSSQDRAYNEQFF.

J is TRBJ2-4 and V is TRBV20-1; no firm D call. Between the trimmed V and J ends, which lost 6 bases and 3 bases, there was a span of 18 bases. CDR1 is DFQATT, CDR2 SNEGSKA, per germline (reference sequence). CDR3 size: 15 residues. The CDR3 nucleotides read TGCAGTGCCCGTAGGGTGGGCTACAACAAAAACATTCAGTACTTC. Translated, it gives CSARRVGYNKNIQYF.

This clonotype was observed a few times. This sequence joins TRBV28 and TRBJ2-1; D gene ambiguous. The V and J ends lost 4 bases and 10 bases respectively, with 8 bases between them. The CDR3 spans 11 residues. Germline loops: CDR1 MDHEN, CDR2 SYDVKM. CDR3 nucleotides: TGTGCCAGCAGTTCTCTGCGGGAGCAGTTCTTC. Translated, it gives CASSSLREQFF.

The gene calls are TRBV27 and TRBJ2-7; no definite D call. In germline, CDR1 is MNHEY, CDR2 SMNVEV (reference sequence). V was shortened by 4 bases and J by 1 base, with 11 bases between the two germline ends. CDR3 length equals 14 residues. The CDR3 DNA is TGTGCCAGCAGTTCGAAGGGCTATTCCTACGAGCAGTACTTC. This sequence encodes CASSSKGYSYEQYF.

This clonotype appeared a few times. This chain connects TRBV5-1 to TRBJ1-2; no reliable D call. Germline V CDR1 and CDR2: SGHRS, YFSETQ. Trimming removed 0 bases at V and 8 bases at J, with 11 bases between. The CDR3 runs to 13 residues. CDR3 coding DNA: TGCGCCAGCAGCTTGGTAGTAGGGAAGGGCTACACCTTC. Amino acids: CASSLVVGKGYTF.

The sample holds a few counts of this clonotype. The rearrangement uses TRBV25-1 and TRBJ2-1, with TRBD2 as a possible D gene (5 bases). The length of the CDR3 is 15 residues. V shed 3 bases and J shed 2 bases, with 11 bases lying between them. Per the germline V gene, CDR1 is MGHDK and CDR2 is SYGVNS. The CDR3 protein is CASSDRGDTYNEQFF. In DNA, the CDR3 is TGTGCCAGCAGTGACCGGGGAGATACCTACAATGAGCAGTTCTTC.

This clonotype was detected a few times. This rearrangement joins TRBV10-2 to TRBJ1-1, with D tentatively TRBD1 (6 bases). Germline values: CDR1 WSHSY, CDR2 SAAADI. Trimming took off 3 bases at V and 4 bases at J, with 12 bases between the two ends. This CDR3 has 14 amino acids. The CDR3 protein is CASSDSPTGTEAFF. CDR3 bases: TGCGCCAGCAGTGATAGCCCGACAGGCACTGAAGCTTTCTTT.

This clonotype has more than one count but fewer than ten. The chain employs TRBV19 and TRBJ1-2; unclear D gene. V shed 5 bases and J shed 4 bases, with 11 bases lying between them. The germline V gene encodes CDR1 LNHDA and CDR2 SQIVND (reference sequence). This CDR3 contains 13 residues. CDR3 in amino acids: CASSVSGLYGYTF. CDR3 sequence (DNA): TGTGCCAGTAGTGTCTCAGGACTCTATGGCTACACCTTC.